A single sample is the source of the 10 T cell receptor beta chains below, sequenced in a study of control samples from healthy donors and cancer patients (dated by TCRdb to the early 2020s). Libraries came from the immunoSEQ multiplex PCR assay. In its TCRdb copy, this immuneACCESS table keeps in-frame sequences only and misses some clones. Where compared with another copy, unresolved V genes explain less than half of these, and the others have no known cause. The sample table records approximately 100,000 clones; 80% to 90% of these occur just once. The top ten constitute approximately 19% of the sample. Sequencing was carried out using PBMCs. Receptors originate from a man aged 60 to 69 with lung cancer.

The genes are TRBV20-1 and TRBJ2-3; D not resolved. Germline-derived CDR1 and CDR2 are DFQATT and SNEGSKA (reference sequence). V was pared by 1 base and J by 4 bases, with 3 bases between. The CDR3 length is 11 residues. The CDR3 loop is CSARASDTQYF. CDR3 bases: TGCAGTGCTAGAGCTTCAGATACGCAGTATTTT.

The genes are TRBV9 and TRBJ2-6, with 10 bases aligning to TRBD1. V was pared by 0 bases and J by 2 bases, with 5 bases of the junction left unmatched. This CDR3 is 18 amino acids long. Germline V gives CDR1 SGDLS, CDR2 YYNGEE. This CDR3 reads CASSVEGTGVAGANVLTF. CDR3 DNA sequence: TGTGCCAGCAGCGTAGAGGGGACAGGGGTGGCTGGGGCCAACGTCCTGACTTTC.

J is TRBJ2-3 and V is TRBV7-9; 12 nucleotides line up with TRBD2. The CDR3 sequence is 16 residues long. V was clipped by 1 base and J by 9 bases; unmatched bases: 8. Germline CDR1 is SEHNR and CDR2 is FQNEAQ (reference sequence). The CDR3 DNA reads as TGTGCCAGCAGCTTAGGGGCTAGCGGGGGGGCCGTCACGCAGTATTTT. Residues: CASSLGASGGAVTQYF.

The chain couples TRBV10-3 to TRBJ1-3; D unclear. Germline lookup yields CDR1 ENHRY and CDR2 SYGVKD. This CDR3 comprises 15 residues. V lost 3 bases and J 0 bases, leaving 9 bases between the germline ends. The CDR3 DNA sequence: TGTGCCATCAGTGACGGTGGGAACTCTGGAAACACCATATATTTT. Protein product: CAISDGGNSGNTIYF.

The V call is TRBV5-1, the J call TRBJ2-1; TRBD1 matches at 7 bases. The germline CDR1 and CDR2 sequences are SGHRS and YFSETQ. The CDR3 totals 16 residues. V lost 5 bases and J lost 6; bases outside the gene matches: 14. Here the CDR3 reads CASSSIDRDARNEQFF. The DNA for the CDR3 is TGCGCCAGCAGTTCGATCGACAGGGACGCTCGCAATGAGCAGTTCTTC. Variable domain in full (rest from reference TRBV5-1 and TRBJ2-1): KAGVTQTPRYLIKTRGQQVTLSCSPISGHRSVSWYQQTPGQGLQFLFEYFSETQRNKGNFPGRFSGRQFSNSRSEMNVSTLELGDSALYLCASSSIDRDARNEQFFGPGTRLTVL.

This clone was seen once. J is TRBJ1-6 and V is TRBV11-3, with 7 bases fitting TRBD1. CDR3 length equals 15 residues. V lost 5 bases and J lost 7; bases outside the gene matches: 8. Per the germline V gene, CDR1 is SGHNT and CDR2 is YENEEA. Here the CDR3 DNA reads TGTGCCAGCAGCGCAACCGGGACAGAAAATTCACCCCTCCACTTT. Translated, it gives CASSATGTENSPLHF.

V gene TRBV10-3 combines with J gene TRBJ1-1, with D possibly matching TRBD1 (6 bases). Germline V gives CDR1 ENHRY, CDR2 SYGVKD. The length of the CDR3 is 15 residues. V was shortened by 5 bases and J by 4 bases, with 17 bases between the two germline ends. This CDR3 is CAISPSGARSTEAFF. The DNA for the CDR3 is TGTGCCATCAGTCCCTCGGGGGCGAGGAGCACTGAAGCTTTCTTT.

The V call is TRBV6-5, the J call TRBJ1-1; D gene uncertain. Germline V gene lookup returns CDR1 MNHEY and CDR2 SVGAGI. CDR3 length equals 16 residues. The germline V and J ends were trimmed by 2 bases and 0 bases, with 13 bases remaining between them. CDR3 protein: CASSYRLGPLNTEAFF. Written as DNA, the CDR3 is TGTGCCAGCAGTTACAGGCTCGGACCCTTGAACACTGAAGCTTTCTTT.

On this clone: This specimen includes other DNA sequences encoding the same CDR3. The chain employs TRBV7-2 and TRBJ2-3; D perhaps matches TRBD1 (6 bases). Germline loops: CDR1 SGHTA, CDR2 FQGNSA. The ends were cut back, 5 bases at V and 1 base at J, with 10 bases in the middle. The CDR3 length is 14 residues. DNA for the CDR3: TGTGCCAGCAGCCTGGACAGCGGCACAGATACGCAGTATTTT. Protein sequence: CASSLDSGTDTQYF. Together with reference TRBV7-2 and TRBJ2-3, the CDR3 gives the full variable domain: GAGVSQSPSNKVTEKGKDVELRCDPISGHTALYWYRQSLGQGLEFLIYFQGNSAPDKSGLPSDRFSAERTGGSVSTLTIQRTQQEDSAVYLCASSLDSGTDTQYFGPGTRLTVL.

The chain couples TRBV4-1 to TRBJ1-5; D ambiguous. Trimming pared 1 base from V and 2 bases from J, leaving 6 bases between. The germline V gene has CDR1 MGHRA and CDR2 YSYEKL. The CDR3 is made up of 14 amino acids. The CDR3 reads CASSQGRGNQPQHF. In DNA, the CDR3 is TGCGCCAGCAGCCAAGGGAGGGGCAATCAGCCCCAGCATTTT.